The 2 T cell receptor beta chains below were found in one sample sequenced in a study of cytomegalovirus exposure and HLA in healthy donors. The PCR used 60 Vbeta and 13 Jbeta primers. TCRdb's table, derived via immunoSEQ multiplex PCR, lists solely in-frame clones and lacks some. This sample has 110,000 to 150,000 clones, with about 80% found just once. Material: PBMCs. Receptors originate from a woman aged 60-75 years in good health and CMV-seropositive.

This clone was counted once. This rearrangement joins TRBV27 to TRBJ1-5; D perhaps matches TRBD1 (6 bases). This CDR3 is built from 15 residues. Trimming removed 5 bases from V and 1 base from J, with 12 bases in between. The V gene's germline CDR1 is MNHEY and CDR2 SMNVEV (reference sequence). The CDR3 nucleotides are TGTGCCAGCAGTCCAGGGGTAGAAAGCAATCAGCCCCAGCATTTT. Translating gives CASSPGVESNQPQHF.

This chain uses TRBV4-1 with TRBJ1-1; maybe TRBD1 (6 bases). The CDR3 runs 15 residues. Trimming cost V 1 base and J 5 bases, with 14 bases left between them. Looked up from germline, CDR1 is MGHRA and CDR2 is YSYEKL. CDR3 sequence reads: CASSQGVRGRTEAFF. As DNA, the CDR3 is TGCGCCAGCAGCCAAGGGGTCAGGGGTAGAACTGAAGCTTTCTTT.